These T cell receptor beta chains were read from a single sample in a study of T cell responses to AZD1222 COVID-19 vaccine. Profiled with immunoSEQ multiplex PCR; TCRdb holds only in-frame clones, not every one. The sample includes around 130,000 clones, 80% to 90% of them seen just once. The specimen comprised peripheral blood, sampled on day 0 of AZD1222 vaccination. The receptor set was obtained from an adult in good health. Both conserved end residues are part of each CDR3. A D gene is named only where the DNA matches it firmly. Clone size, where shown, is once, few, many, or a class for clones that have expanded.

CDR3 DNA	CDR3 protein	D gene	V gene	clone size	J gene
TGTGCCAGCAGTTTTACCGGGAGGGGCTCACCCCTCCACTTT	CASSFTGRGSPLHF	-	TRBV27	-	TRBJ1-6
TGTGCCAGCAGCCCAGGGGGCGCCTCCTACGAGCAGTACTTC	CASSPGGASYEQYF	TRBD1	TRBV9	-	TRBJ2-7
TGTGCCAGCAGTTCCCAACAGGGGGGGTATGGCTACACCTTC	CASSSQQGGYGYTF	TRBD1	TRBV27	-	TRBJ1-2
TGTGCCAGCAGTTCCCTCGGGGGACACAACACTGAAGCTTTCTTT	CASSSLGGHNTEAFF	-	TRBV6-5	-	TRBJ1-1
TGTGCCAGCAGTGCCGTAAGGAACCGGGAGCTGTTTTTT	CASSAVRNRELFF	-	TRBV6-6	-	TRBJ2-2
TGTGCCAGCAGTTTCCTAGCGGTTCACGGGCAGTACTTC	CASSFLAVHGQYF	TRBD2	TRBV28	-	TRBJ2-7
TGTGCCAGCAGCTTAGGGACAGGCGTTATTGAAGCTTTCTTT	CASSLGTGVIEAFF	TRBD1	TRBV11-2	-	TRBJ1-1
TGTGCCAGCAGCGAGCTAGCGGGGGGCAATGGAGAGCAGTACTTC	CASSELAGGNGEQYF	TRBD2	TRBV7-2	-	TRBJ2-7
TGTGCCAGCAGCTTGGGAGCCCCCCTAGGGGAAAAACTGTTTTTT	CASSLGAPLGEKLFF	-	TRBV5-5	-	TRBJ1-4
TGTGCCAGCACCCTAAGCTCCTACGAGCAGTACTTC	CASTLSSYEQYF	-	TRBV2	-	TRBJ2-7
TGTGCCAGCAGGGACAGGGGGTCCAATCAGCCCCAGCATTTT	CASRDRGSNQPQHF	TRBD1	TRBV6-5	-	TRBJ1-5
TGTGCCAGTAGCGGGGGAATTGGCAATCAGCCCCAGCATTTT	CASSGGIGNQPQHF	-	TRBV19	-	TRBJ1-5
TGTGCCAGCAGGCGAGGGGGGGACTCCTACGAGCAGTACTTC	CASRRGGDSYEQYF	-	TRBV7-2	-	TRBJ2-7
TGTGCCAGCAGTGAATTTGGGGGTCCGTCTGAAGCTTTCTTT	CASSEFGGPSEAFF	-	TRBV25-1	-	TRBJ1-1
TGTGCCAGCAGCTCTTGGGGACAGATTACCGGGGAGCTGTTTTTT	CASSSWGQITGELFF	TRBD1	TRBV27	-	TRBJ2-2
TGTGCCAGCAGTGAGTGTCGGGGACGGACCGGGGAGCTGTTTTTT	CASSECRGRTGELFF	-	TRBV25-1	once	TRBJ2-2
TGTGCCAGTAGTGCCCAACTAGAACGAAGCCTAAACAATGAGCAGTTCTTC	CASSAQLERSLNNEQFF	-	TRBV19	once	TRBJ2-1